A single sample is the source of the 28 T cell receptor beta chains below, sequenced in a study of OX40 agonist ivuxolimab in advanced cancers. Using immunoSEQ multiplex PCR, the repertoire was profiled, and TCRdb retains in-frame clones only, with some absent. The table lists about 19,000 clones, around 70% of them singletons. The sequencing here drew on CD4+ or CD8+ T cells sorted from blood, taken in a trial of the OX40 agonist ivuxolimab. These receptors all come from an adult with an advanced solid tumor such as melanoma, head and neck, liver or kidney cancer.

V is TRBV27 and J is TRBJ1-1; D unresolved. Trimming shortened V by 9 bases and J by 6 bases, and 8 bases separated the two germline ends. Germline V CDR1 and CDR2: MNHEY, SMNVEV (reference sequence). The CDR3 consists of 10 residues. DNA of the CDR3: TGTGCCAGTGTGGGAGCTGAAGCTTTCTTT. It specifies CASVGAEAFF.

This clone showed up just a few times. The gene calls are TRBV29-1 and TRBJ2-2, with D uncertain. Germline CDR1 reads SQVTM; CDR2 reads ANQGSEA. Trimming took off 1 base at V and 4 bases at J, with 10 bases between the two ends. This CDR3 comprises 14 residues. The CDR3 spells CSVEGWGTTGELFF. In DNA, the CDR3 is TGCAGCGTTGAAGGGTGGGGAACCACCGGGGAGCTGTTTTTT.

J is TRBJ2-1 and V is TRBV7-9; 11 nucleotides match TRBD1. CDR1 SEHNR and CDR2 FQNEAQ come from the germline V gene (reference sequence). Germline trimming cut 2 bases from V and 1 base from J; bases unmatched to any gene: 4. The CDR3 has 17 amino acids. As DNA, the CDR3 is TGTGCCAGCAGCTTACTCGGACAGGGGGCTTCCTACAATGAGCAGTTCTTC. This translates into CASSLLGQGASYNEQFF. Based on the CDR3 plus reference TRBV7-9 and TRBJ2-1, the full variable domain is DTGVSQNPRHKITKRGQNVTFRCDPISEHNRLYWYRQTLGQGPEFLTYFQNEAQLEKSRLLSDRFSAERPKGSFSTLEIQRTEQGDSAMYLCASSLLGQGASYNEQFFGPGTRLTVL.

CDR3 sequence (DNA): TGTGCCAGCAGCGTAGGTCCAGGAGCCGGCGAGCAGTACTTC. Amino acid sequence: CASSVGPGAGEQYF. This sequence joins TRBV9 and TRBJ2-7, with D unclear. This CDR3 comprises 14 residues. Trimming cost V 0 bases and J 6 bases, with 13 bases left between them. Germline V gives CDR1 SGDLS, CDR2 YYNGEE.

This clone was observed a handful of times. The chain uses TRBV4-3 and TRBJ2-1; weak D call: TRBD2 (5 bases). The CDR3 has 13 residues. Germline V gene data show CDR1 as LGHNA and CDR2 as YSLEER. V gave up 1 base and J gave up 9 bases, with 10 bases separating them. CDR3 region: CASSQASGIEQFF. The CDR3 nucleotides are TGCGCCAGCAGCCAAGCGAGCGGAATTGAGCAGTTCTTC.

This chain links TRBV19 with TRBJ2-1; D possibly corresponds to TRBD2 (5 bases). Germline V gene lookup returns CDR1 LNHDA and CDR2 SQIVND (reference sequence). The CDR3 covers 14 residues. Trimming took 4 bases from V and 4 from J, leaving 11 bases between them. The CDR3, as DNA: TGTGCCAGTAGTAGCGATGGCGGGTACAATGAGCAGTTCTTC. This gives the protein CASSSDGGYNEQFF.

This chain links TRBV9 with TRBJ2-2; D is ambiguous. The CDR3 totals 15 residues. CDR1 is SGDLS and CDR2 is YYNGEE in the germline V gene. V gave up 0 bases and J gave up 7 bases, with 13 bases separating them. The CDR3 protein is CASSVEGLEIGELFF. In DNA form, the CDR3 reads TGTGCCAGCAGCGTAGAGGGCCTTGAGATCGGGGAGCTGTTTTTT.

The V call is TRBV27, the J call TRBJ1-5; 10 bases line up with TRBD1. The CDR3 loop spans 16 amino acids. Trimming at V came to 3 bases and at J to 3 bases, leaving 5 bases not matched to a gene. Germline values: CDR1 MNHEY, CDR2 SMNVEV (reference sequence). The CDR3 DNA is TGTGCCAGCAGTTTGGGGACAGGGGCGAACAATCAGCCCCAGCATTTT. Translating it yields CASSLGTGANNQPQHF.

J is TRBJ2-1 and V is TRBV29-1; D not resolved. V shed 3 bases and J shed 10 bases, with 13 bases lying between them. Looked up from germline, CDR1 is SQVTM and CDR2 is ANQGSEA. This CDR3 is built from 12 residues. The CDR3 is CSVDDPLGEQFF. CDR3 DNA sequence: TGCAGCGTTGATGACCCTTTGGGGGAGCAGTTCTTC.

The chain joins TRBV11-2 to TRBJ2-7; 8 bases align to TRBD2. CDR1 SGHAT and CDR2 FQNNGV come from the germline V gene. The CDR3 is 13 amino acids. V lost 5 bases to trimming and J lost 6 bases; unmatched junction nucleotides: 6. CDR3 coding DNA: TGTGCCAGCAGCCCGGGGGGGGGATCCGAGCAGTACTTC. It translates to CASSPGGGSEQYF.

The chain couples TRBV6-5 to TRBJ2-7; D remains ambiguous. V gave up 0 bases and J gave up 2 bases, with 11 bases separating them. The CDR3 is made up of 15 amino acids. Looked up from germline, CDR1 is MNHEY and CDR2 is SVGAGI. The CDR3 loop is CASSYSFQGAYEQYF. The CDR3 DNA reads TGTGCCAGCAGTTACTCGTTTCAAGGAGCCTACGAGCAGTACTTC.

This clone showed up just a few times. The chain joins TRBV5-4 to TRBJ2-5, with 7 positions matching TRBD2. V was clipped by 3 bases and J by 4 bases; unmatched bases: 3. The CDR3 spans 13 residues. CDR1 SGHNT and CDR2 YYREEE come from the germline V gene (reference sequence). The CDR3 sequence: CASSSQRGETQYF. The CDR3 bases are TGTGCCAGCAGCTCCCAGCGGGGAGAGACCCAGTACTTC.

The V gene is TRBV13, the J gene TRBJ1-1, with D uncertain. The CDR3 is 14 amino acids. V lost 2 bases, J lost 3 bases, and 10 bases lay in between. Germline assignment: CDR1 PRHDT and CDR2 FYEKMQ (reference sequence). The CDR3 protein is CASSLTGSDTEAFF. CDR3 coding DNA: TGTGCCAGCAGCTTAACCGGCAGCGACACTGAAGCTTTCTTT.

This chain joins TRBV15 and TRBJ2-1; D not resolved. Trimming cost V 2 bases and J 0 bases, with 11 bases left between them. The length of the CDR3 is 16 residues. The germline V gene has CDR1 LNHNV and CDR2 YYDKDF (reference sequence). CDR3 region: CATSRSRQSSYNEQFF. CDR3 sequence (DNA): TGTGCCACCAGCAGATCCAGGCAAAGCTCCTACAATGAGCAGTTCTTC.

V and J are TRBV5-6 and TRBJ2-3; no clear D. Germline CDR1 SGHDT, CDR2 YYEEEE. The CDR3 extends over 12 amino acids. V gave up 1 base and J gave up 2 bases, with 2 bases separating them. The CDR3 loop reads CASSLITDTQYF. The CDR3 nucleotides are TGTGCCAGCAGCTTGATCACAGATACGCAGTATTTT.

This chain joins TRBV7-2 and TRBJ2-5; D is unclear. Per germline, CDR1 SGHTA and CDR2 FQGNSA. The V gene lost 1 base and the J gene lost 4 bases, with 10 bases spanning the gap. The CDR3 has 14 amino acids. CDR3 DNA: TGTGCCAGCAGCTTAGTGCTAGGAACAGAGACCCAGTACTTC. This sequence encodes CASSLVLGTETQYF.

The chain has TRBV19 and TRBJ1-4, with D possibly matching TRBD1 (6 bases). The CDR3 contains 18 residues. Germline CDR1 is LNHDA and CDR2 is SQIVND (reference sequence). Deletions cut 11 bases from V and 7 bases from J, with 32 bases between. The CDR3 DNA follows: TGTGCCTCCCAAGATCACCCCGGATTCGGGGGCGATAGTGAAAAACTGTTTTTT. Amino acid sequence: CASQDHPGFGGDSEKLFF.

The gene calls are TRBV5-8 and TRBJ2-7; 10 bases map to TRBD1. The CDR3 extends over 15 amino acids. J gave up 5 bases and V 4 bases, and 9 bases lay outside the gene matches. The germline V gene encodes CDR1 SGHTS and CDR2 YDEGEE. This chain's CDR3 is CASSRPDRGLDEQYF. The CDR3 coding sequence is TGTGCCAGCAGCCGTCCTGACAGGGGGCTTGACGAGCAGTACTTC.

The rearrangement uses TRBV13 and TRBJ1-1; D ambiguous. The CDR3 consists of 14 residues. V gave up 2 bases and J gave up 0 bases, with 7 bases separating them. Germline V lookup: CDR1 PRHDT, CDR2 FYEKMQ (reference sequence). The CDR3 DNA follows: TGTGCCAGCAGCTTACAACAGATGAACACTGAAGCTTTCTTT. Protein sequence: CASSLQQMNTEAFF.

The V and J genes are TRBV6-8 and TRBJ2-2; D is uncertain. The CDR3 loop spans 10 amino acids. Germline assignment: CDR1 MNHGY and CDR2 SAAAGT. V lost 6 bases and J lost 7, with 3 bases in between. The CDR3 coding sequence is TGTGCCAGCAGAGACGGGGAGCTGTTTTTT. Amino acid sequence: CASRDGELFF.

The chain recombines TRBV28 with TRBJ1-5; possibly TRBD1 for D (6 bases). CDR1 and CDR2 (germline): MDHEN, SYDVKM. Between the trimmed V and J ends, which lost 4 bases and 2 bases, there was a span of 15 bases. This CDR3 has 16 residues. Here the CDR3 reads CASSSRQEGGNQPQHF. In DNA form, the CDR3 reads TGTGCCAGCAGTTCCCGACAGGAGGGTGGCAATCAGCCCCAGCATTTT.

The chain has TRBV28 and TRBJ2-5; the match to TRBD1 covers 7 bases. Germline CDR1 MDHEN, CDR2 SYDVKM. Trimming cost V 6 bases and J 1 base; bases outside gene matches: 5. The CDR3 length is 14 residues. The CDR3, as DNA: TGTGCCAGCAGCTGGGACAGCCTCCAAGAGACCCAGTACTTC. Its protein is CASSWDSLQETQYF.

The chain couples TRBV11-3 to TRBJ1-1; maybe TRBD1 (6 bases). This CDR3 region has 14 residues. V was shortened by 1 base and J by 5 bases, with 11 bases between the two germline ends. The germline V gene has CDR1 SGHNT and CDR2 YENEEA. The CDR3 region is CASSLAPTGTEAFF. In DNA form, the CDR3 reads TGTGCCAGCAGCTTAGCTCCGACAGGTACTGAAGCTTTCTTT.

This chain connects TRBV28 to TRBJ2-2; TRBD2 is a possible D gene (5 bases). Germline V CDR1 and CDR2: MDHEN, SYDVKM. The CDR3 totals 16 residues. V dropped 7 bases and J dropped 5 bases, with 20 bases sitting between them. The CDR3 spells CASTVRSEGRTGELFF. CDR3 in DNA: TGTGCCAGCACTGTCCGAAGTGAAGGGAGAACCGGGGAGCTGTTTTTT.

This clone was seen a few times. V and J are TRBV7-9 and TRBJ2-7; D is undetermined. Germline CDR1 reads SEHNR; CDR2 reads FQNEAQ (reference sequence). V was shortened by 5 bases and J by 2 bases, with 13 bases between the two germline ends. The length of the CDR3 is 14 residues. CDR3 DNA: TGTGCCAGCAGCCCGAGTGGTGGTGCCTACGAGCAGTACTTC. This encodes CASSPSGGAYEQYF. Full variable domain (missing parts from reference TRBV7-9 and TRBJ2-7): DTGVSQNPRHKITKRGQNVTFRCDPISEHNRLYWYRQTLGQGPEFLTYFQNEAQLEKSRLLSDRFSAERPKGSFSTLEIQRTEQGDSAMYLCASSPSGGAYEQYFGPGTRLTVT.

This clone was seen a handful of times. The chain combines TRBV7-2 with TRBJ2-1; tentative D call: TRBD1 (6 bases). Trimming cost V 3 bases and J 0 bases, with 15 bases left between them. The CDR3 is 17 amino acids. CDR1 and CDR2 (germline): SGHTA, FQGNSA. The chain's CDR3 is CASSLGAGQSSYNEQFF. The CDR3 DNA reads TGTGCCAGCAGCTTGGGGGCAGGGCAGAGCTCCTACAATGAGCAGTTCTTC.

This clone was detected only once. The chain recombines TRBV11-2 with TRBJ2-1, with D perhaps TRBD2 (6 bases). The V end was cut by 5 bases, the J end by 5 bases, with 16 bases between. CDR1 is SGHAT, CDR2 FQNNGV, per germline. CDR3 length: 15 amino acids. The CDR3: CASSTSGTSNNEQFF. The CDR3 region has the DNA TGTGCCAGCAGCACCTCCGGGACTTCCAACAATGAGCAGTTCTTC.

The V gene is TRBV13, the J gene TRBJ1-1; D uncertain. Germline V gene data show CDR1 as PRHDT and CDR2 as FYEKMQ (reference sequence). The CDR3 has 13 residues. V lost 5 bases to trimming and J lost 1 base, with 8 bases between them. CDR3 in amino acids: CASSLPGNTEAFF. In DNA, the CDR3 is TGTGCCAGCAGCCTTCCGGGGAACACTGAAGCTTTCTTT.